The subject of this entry is one TCR beta chain. The CDR3 covers 16 residues. CDR1 is SEHNR and CDR2 is FQNEAQ in the germline V gene (reference sequence). With V trimmed by 5 bases and J by 0 bases, 5 bases remained unmatched. This sample was included in a study of OX40 agonist ivuxolimab in advanced cancers. Study-level information: Across the patients, intravenous ivuxolimab was delivered every 2 weeks at 0.01 to 10 mg/kg.

The data were produced by immunoSEQ multiplex PCR, yet TCRdb's version contains in-frame clones alone and is incomplete. Of around 72,000 clones listed, approximately 89% are singletons. The sequence was collected from an adult with an advanced solid tumor such as melanoma, head and neck, liver or kidney cancer. This material consisted of CD4+ or CD8+ T cells sorted from blood, taken in a trial of the OX40 agonist ivuxolimab. The chain couples TRBV7-9 to TRBJ2-4; 9 bases are a match to TRBD2. The DNA for the CDR3 is TGTGCCAGCAGCGCGGGGGGGACCCTAGCCAAAAACATTCAGTACTTC. It translates to CASSAGGTLAKNIQYF.